The 10 T cell receptor beta chains below were found in one sample sequenced in a study of blood T cell repertoires in COVID-19. Sequenced by immunoSEQ multiplex PCR; TCRdb stores in-frame clones only, minus some. The table has 350,000 to 450,000 clones, 80% to 85% seen once; the top ten hold about 5.4%. Material: PBMCs or T cells enriched from blood (not recorded which). All receptors derive from a woman aged 50 to 65 who had recovered from COVID-19.

This chain links TRBV13 with TRBJ1-1; D perhaps matches TRBD1 (6 bases). Germline assignment: CDR1 PRHDT and CDR2 FYEKMQ (reference sequence). The length of the CDR3 is 14 residues. V was shortened by 0 bases and J by 4 bases, with 9 bases between the two germline ends. In DNA form, the CDR3 reads TGTGCCAGCAGCTTAGGAGGCAGGGGCACTGAAGCTTTCTTT. It yields the protein CASSLGGRGTEAFF.

The chain couples TRBV5-1 to TRBJ2-1, with 9 positions matching TRBD1. The V and J ends lost 5 bases and 5 bases, in that order; junction bases with no gene match: 8. The CDR3 is 15 residues long. Germline V gives CDR1 SGHRS, CDR2 YFSETQ. CDR3 in amino acids: CASRPGTGFDNEQFF. The CDR3 nucleotides are TGCGCCAGCAGACCCGGGACAGGGTTCGACAATGAGCAGTTCTTC.

This chain uses TRBV28 with TRBJ1-3, with TRBD1 matching over 8 bases. J was trimmed by 10 bases and V by 3 bases; bases with no gene match: 2. CDR3 size: 12 residues. Looked up from germline, CDR1 is MDHEN and CDR2 is SYDVKM. CDR3 in DNA: TGTGCCAGCAGTTTCAGGGGGCGAACCATATATTTT. Its protein product is CASSFRGRTIYF.

The chain recombines TRBV6-6 with TRBJ2-7, with a weak D call TRBD2 (6 bases). Trimming shortened V by 6 bases and J by 2 bases, and 17 bases separated the two germline ends. The CDR3 contains 15 residues. Germline V gene data show CDR1 as MNHNY and CDR2 as SVGAGI (reference sequence). Here the CDR3 reads CASSHRDLSAYEQYF. In DNA form, the CDR3 reads TGTGCCAGCAGCCACCGGGACTTATCAGCCTACGAGCAGTACTTC.

Only one count was recorded for this clone. The chain couples TRBV28 to TRBJ1-4; TRBD1 matches 8 bases. CDR3 size: 15 residues. CDR1 is MDHEN and CDR2 is SYDVKM in the germline V gene. Losses at the gene ends were 4 bases for V and 5 bases for J; bases not matched to a gene: 6. CDR3 sequence: CASSSGGQENEKLFF. CDR3 DNA sequence: TGTGCCAGCAGTTCTGGGGGACAGGAAAATGAAAAACTGTTTTTT.

In regard to this clone: Additional DNA sequences in this sample encode the identical CDR3. The chain carries TRBV7-2 and TRBJ2-1; 10 bases agree with TRBD2. The germline CDR1 and CDR2 sequences are SGHTA and FQGNSA. This CDR3 is built from 15 residues. V lost 3 bases to trimming and J lost 5 bases; unmatched junction nucleotides: 4. CDR3 protein: CASSLTSGPHNEQFF. The CDR3 region has the DNA TGTGCCAGCAGCTTGACTAGCGGGCCGCACAATGAGCAGTTCTTC.

J is TRBJ2-2 and V is TRBV9; tentatively, D is TRBD2 (6 bases). V was clipped by 0 bases and J by 2 bases, with 8 bases between them. Germline V gives CDR1 SGDLS, CDR2 YYNGEE. CDR3 length equals 15 residues. The CDR3 sequence is CASSVVGTNTGELFF. For the CDR3, the DNA is TGTGCCAGCAGCGTAGTCGGGACTAACACCGGGGAGCTGTTTTTT.

The chain links TRBV6-2 or TRBV6-3 to TRBJ1-5; 8 nucleotides match TRBD1. CDR3 length: 18 residues. The germline V gene encodes CDR1 MNHEY and CDR2 SVGEGT. Trimming took 4 bases from V and 0 from J; bases not matched to a gene: 11. CDR3 amino acids: CASSSGRGTGNSNQPQHF. The CDR3 nucleotides are TGTGCCAGCAGTTCGGGACGTGGGACAGGCAATAGCAATCAGCCCCAGCATTTT.

The chain employs TRBV7-2 and TRBJ2-1; 7 nucleotides match TRBD2. The CDR3 totals 15 residues. CDR1 is SGHTA and CDR2 is FQGNSA in the germline V gene. The ends lost 2 bases at V and 2 bases at J; junction bases unmatched: 3. The CDR3 DNA reads TGTGCCAGCAGCTTAAGCGGGGTAACCTACAATGAGCAGTTCTTC. It yields the protein CASSLSGVTYNEQFF. Full variable domain (rest looked up from reference TRBV7-2 and TRBJ2-1): GAGVSQSPSNKVTEKGKDVELRCDPISGHTALYWYRQSLGQGLEFLIYFQGNSAPDKSGLPSDRFSAERTGGSVSTLTIQRTQQEDSAVYLCASSLSGVTYNEQFFGPGTRLTVL.

This clone was detected once. The chain combines TRBV7-2 with TRBJ2-5, with D uncertain. CDR3 length: 15 amino acids. The germline CDR1 and CDR2 sequences are SGHTA and FQGNSA. The V gene lost 5 bases and the J gene lost 3 bases, with 16 bases spanning the gap. The CDR3 reads CASSIQWAGKETQYF. The CDR3 nucleotides are TGTGCCAGCAGCATACAATGGGCTGGTAAAGAGACCCAGTACTTC. Using reference TRBV7-2 and TRBJ2-5 for the parts outside the CDR3, the full variable domain is GAGVSQSPSNKVTEKGKDVELRCDPISGHTALYWYRQSLGQGLEFLIYFQGNSAPDKSGLPSDRFSAERTGGSVSTLTIQRTQQEDSAVYLCASSIQWAGKETQYFGPGTRLLVL.